The 20 T cell receptor beta chains given below trace back to one sample, sequenced in a study of a mutant IDH1 vaccine in newly diagnosed glioma. Assay: immunoSEQ multiplex PCR; the TCRdb copy retains only in-frame clones and omits some. Here the sample spans about 63,000 clones, 83% being singletons. Time point indicated: baseline, week 1 (first vaccination visit). Noted treatment: pre-vaccination baseline after standard-of-care therapy. The material was peripheral blood mononuclear cells (PBMCs), obtained from a glioma patient treated with radiotherapy, temozolomide or both. The source of these receptors is a woman aged 18-29 years with glioma. Some clones in this sample may be carry-over from other donors' samples.

The rearrangement links TRBV12-5 to TRBJ2-7; 8 nucleotides agree with TRBD1. Trimming took 0 bases from V and 2 from J; bases not matched to a gene: 15. CDR3 length: 19 amino acids. Per the germline V gene, CDR1 is LGHNT and CDR2 is FRNRAP. The CDR3 spells CASGLVSNLFGQGTYEQYF. The CDR3, as DNA: TGTGCTAGTGGTTTGGTAAGCAATTTATTCGGACAGGGAACCTACGAGCAGTACTTC.

The chain combines TRBV4-1 with TRBJ1-2; D is ambiguous. Germline-derived CDR1 and CDR2 are MGHRA and YSYEKL. This CDR3 has 13 amino acids. Trimming stripped 4 bases from V and 8 bases from J, with 14 bases between. In DNA form, the CDR3 reads TGCGCCAGCAGCCTAGGAGATGACGTCGGCTACACCTTC. It specifies CASSLGDDVGYTF.

V usage is TRBV6-5 and J usage is TRBJ1-6; the D gene is possibly TRBD1 (6 bases). CDR3 size: 14 residues. V lost 0 bases and J 14 bases, leaving 14 bases between the germline ends. Germline V gene sequence: CDR1 MNHEY, CDR2 SVGAGI. CDR3 sequence (DNA): TGTGCCAGCAGTTACTCGGCAGGGGCCTGGGCCCTCCACTTT. This sequence encodes CASSYSAGAWALHF.

The rearrangement uses TRBV6-1 and TRBJ2-5; 7 bases are a match to TRBD1. The CDR3 is made up of 13 amino acids. The germline gives CDR1 MNHNS, CDR2 SASEGT. The trim removed 1 base at V and 4 bases at J, leaving 0 bases unmatched. For the CDR3, the DNA is TGTGCCAGCAGTGAAGAGGGGGCAGAGACCCAGTACTTC. Protein sequence: CASSEEGAETQYF.

The chain uses TRBV6-5 and TRBJ2-3; D possibly corresponds to TRBD2 (5 bases). CDR3 length equals 12 residues. Germline V lookup: CDR1 MNHEY, CDR2 SVGAGI. V lost 8 bases and J 5 bases, leaving 11 bases between the germline ends. Written as DNA, the CDR3 is TGTGCCAGCCGCGGGCGGCTAGATACGCAGTATTTT. This sequence encodes CASRGRLDTQYF.

In its sample, this clone was seen a few times. The rearrangement links TRBV6-1 to TRBJ1-5; D gene ambiguous. The CDR3 loop spans 13 amino acids. The V end lost 5 bases, the J end lost 9 bases, and 14 bases lay between the germline ends. Germline CDR1 and CDR2: MNHNS and SASEGT. In DNA form, the CDR3 reads TGTGCCAGCAGTCCGGGTACAATCAGGCCCCAGCATTTT. Translation: CASSPGTIRPQHF.

CDR3 protein: CASSRGSSGELFF. The CDR3 coding sequence is TGTGCCAGCAGTAGGGGGTCCTCCGGGGAGCTGTTTTTT. The J gene is TRBJ2-2, the V gene TRBV27; D is perhaps TRBD1 (6 bases). CDR3 length: 13 amino acids. Germline values: CDR1 MNHEY, CDR2 SMNVEV (reference sequence). Between the trimmed V and J ends, which lost 5 bases and 6 bases, there was a span of 10 bases.

CDR3 residues: CASSQGGVYTF. CDR3 sequence (DNA): TGTGCCAGCTCACAAGGGGGAGTTTACACCTTC. V usage is TRBV18 and J usage is TRBJ1-2, with TRBD1 as a possible D gene (6 bases). Per the germline V gene, CDR1 is KGHSH and CDR2 is LQKENI. The CDR3 sequence is 11 residues long. The V gene lost 4 bases and the J gene lost 11 bases, with 11 bases spanning the gap.

This chain links TRBV7-9 with TRBJ2-3; D perhaps matches TRBD2 (6 bases). CDR3 length: 16 amino acids. The germline V gene has CDR1 SEHNR and CDR2 FQNEAQ (reference sequence). Trimming removed 1 base from V and 4 bases from J, with 15 bases in between. DNA for the CDR3: TGTGCCAGCAGCTTAGGCCGGACTAATAACGCAGATACGCAGTATTTT. Its translation: CASSLGRTNNADTQYF.

The chain employs TRBV6-5 and TRBJ2-7, with a possible D match to TRBD2 (6 bases). CDR1 is MNHEY and CDR2 is SVGAGI in the germline V gene. The CDR3 is 11 residues long. The V end was cut by 6 bases, the J end by 7 bases, with 10 bases between. The CDR3 nucleotides read TGTGCCAGCAGATCAGGGAGGGAGCAGTACTTC. The encoded protein is CASRSGREQYF.

This chain uses TRBV27 with TRBJ1-1; a possible D gene is TRBD1 (5 bases). The CDR3 covers 13 residues. V lost 2 bases and J 1 base, leaving 5 bases between the germline ends. CDR1 and CDR2 from the germline V gene are MNHEY and SMNVEV (reference sequence). The CDR3 loop is CASSLQGNTEAFF. The CDR3 nucleotides are TGTGCCAGCAGTTTACAGGGGAACACTGAAGCTTTCTTT.

The chain employs TRBV7-7 and TRBJ2-7; the match to TRBD2 covers 10 bases. Per the germline V gene, CDR1 is SSHAT and CDR2 is FNYEAQ (reference sequence). V gave up 5 bases and J gave up 2 bases; unmatched junction bases: 6. There are 15 residues in the CDR3. The CDR3 DNA is TGTGCCAGCAGCGCAGGGACTAGCGCACCCTACGAGCAGTACTTC. Its translation is CASSAGTSAPYEQYF.

V and J are TRBV19 and TRBJ1-5, with unresolved D. This CDR3 region has 12 residues. V was cut by 7 bases and J by 2 bases, with 6 bases left in between. The germline gives CDR1 LNHDA, CDR2 SQIVND (reference sequence). The CDR3 loop reads CASITGNQPQHF. CDR3 coding DNA: TGTGCCAGTATTACGGGCAATCAGCCCCAGCATTTT.

The chain couples TRBV5-1 to TRBJ1-2; weak D call: TRBD1 (5 bases). The germline V gene encodes CDR1 SGHRS and CDR2 YFSETQ. The V end lost 7 bases, the J end lost 4 bases, and 20 bases lay between the germline ends. The CDR3 is 15 residues long. CDR3 residues: CASGGDRGVGYGYTF. CDR3 coding DNA: TGCGCCAGCGGGGGGGACCGGGGCGTCGGCTATGGCTACACCTTC.

This clone showed up just once. The chain employs TRBV6-1 and TRBJ2-7, with 13 bases identical to TRBD2. The CDR3 totals 15 residues. J was trimmed by 2 bases and V by 6 bases; bases with no gene match: 4. Looked up from germline, CDR1 is MNHNS and CDR2 is SASEGT. DNA of the CDR3: TGTGCCAGCAGAGCGGGACTAGCGGGGCCCTACGAGCAGTACTTC. Encoded protein: CASRAGLAGPYEQYF.

The rearrangement uses TRBV10-3 and TRBJ2-1, with 11 positions matching TRBD2. V was pared by 7 bases and J by 10 bases, with 12 bases of the junction left unmatched. The CDR3 loop spans 15 amino acids. Germline CDR1 and CDR2: ENHRY and SYGVKD. CDR3 protein: CAITKELAGDGEQFF. The CDR3 DNA is TGTGCCATCACCAAGGAACTAGCGGGAGATGGGGAGCAGTTCTTC.

The chain combines TRBV4-2 with TRBJ1-2; D gene uncertain. The CDR3 has 12 residues. The V and J ends lost 0 bases and 3 bases respectively, with 2 bases between them. The V gene's germline CDR1 is LGHNA and CDR2 YNFKEQ. The CDR3 region is CASSQEDYGYTF. Written as DNA, the CDR3 is TGTGCCAGCAGCCAAGAAGACTATGGCTACACCTTC.

The CDR3 protein is CASSGRAGTYEQYF. CDR3 in DNA: TGTGCCAGCAGCGGGAGGGCAGGGACCTACGAGCAGTACTTC. The V and J genes are TRBV2 and TRBJ2-7, with 8 bases that match TRBD2. J gave up 2 bases and V 6 bases, and 6 bases lay outside the gene matches. The germline V gene has CDR1 SNHLY and CDR2 FYNNEI. The CDR3 is 14 residues long.

This clone has only a few counts. The chain couples TRBV7-8 to TRBJ2-7, with a tentative D call TRBD1 (5 bases). Trimming removed 7 bases from V and 4 bases from J, with 23 bases in between. The CDR3 length is 16 residues. Germline V gene data show CDR1 as SGHVS and CDR2 as FQNEAQ. The CDR3 reads CASTPPWRQGGYEQYF. The CDR3, as DNA: TGTGCCAGCACCCCTCCCTGGCGGCAGGGTGGGTACGAGCAGTACTTC.

The V gene is TRBV6-5, the J gene TRBJ1-2; possible D gene TRBD1, 6 bases. V shed 5 bases and J shed 1 base, with 14 bases lying between them. This CDR3 has 15 amino acids. Germline CDR1 reads MNHEY; CDR2 reads SVGAGI. The CDR3 here is CASSPRGGLNYGYTF. The CDR3 DNA reads as TGTGCCAGCAGTCCCCGGGGGGGCCTTAACTATGGCTACACCTTC.